This T cell receptor (beta chain) was found in a study of blood T cell repertoires in COVID-19. Patients at the Seattle site were enrolled during active infection and followed longitudinally. Sequenced by immunoSEQ multiplex PCR; TCRdb stores in-frame clones only, minus some. The sample records about 130,000 clones, around 75% being singletons. V lost 8 bases and J lost 4, with 15 bases in between. The CDR3 totals 14 residues. The germline gives CDR1 SNHLY, CDR2 FYNNEI. Sequencing input: peripheral blood. The chain carries TRBV2 and TRBJ1-5; perhaps TRBD1 as D (6 bases). This TCR was recovered from a woman in her 70s with COVID-19, enrolled during active disease. As DNA, the CDR3 is TGTGCCAGCGGTCCGGACAGAGCAAATCAGCCCCAGCATTTT. Residues: CASGPDRANQPQHF.